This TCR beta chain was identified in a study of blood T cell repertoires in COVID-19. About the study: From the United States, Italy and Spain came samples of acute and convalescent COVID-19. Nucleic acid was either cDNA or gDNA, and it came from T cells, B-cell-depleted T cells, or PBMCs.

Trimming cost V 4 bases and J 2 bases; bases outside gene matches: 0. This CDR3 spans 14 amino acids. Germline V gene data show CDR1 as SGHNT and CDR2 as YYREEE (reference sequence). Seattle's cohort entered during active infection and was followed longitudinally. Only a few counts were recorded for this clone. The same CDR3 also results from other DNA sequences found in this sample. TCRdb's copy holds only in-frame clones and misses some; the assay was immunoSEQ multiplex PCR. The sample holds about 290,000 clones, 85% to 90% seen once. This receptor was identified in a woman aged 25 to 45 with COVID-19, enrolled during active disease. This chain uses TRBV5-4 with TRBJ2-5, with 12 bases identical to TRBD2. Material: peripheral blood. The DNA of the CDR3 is TGTGCCAGCAGCCTAGCGGGGGGGCAAGAGACCCAGTACTTC. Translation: CASSLAGGQETQYF.